This T cell receptor beta chain was profiled in a study of T cells after yellow fever vaccination. TCRdb fed the 5' RACE reads into MiXCR, producing one record per CDR3 protein. The profile shows around 590,000 distinct CDR3 sequences, over 9% of them singletons. This clonotype was counted a few times. After removal of 4 bases from V and 2 bases from J, the junction contained 5 bases not matched to a gene. The CDR3 spans 14 residues. Germline CDR1 and CDR2: SGDLS and YYNGEE. This rearrangement joins TRBV9 to TRBJ2-7; 8 nucleotides agree with TRBD2. Sample: PBMCs, taken on the day of the yellow fever booster vaccination. The TCR sequence derives from a man younger than 45 who received the YFV17D yellow fever vaccine. CDR3 protein: CASSKSGGAYEQYF. The CDR3 bases are TGTGCCAGCAGCAAAAGCGGGGGAGCCTACGAGCAGTACTTC.